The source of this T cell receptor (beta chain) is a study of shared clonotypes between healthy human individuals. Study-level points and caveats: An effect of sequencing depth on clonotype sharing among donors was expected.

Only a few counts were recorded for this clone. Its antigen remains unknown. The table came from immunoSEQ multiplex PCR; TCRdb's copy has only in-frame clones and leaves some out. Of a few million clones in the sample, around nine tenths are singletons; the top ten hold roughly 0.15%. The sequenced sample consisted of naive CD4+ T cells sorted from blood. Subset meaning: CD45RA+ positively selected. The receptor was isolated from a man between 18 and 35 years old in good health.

The CDR3 coding sequence is TGTGCCAGCAGGTGGAGGGATGGGAATTCACCCCTCCACTTT. This sequence encodes CASRWRDGNSPLHF. V is TRBV2 and J is TRBJ1-6; D not certain. CDR3 size: 14 residues. V lost 6 bases to trimming and J lost 7 bases, with 13 bases between them. Germline V gene sequence: CDR1 SNHLY, CDR2 FYNNEI.